The 18 T cell receptor beta chains below all came from one sample that was sequenced in a study of PD-1 blockade in classical Hodgkin lymphoma. As to time point: cycle 4 day 1 (C4D1), after five to seven weeks of nivolumab. Each patient experienced a relapse that followed autologous stem cell transplantation, and brentuximab vedotin exposure varied. The protocol was immunoSEQ multiplex PCR, while the TCRdb copy is restricted to in-frame clones and leaves out a portion. Of 100,000 to 120,000 clones in the sample, around 90% were seen once. The specimen comprised peripheral blood mononuclear cells (PBMCs), sampled before the fourth cycle of nivolumab. Receptor source: a human donor with classical Hodgkin lymphoma.

This clone occurred once. The sample holds other DNA sequences that translate to the same CDR3. The rearrangement uses TRBV30 and TRBJ2-3; D gene ambiguous. CDR3 length equals 11 residues. The V end lost 5 bases, the J end lost 4 bases, and 7 bases lay between the germline ends. Germline V gene lookup returns CDR1 GTSNPN and CDR2 SVGIG (reference sequence). In nucleotides, the CDR3 is TGTGCCTGGTCCCCATCAGATACGCAGTATTTT. It yields the protein CAWSPSDTQYF.

The chain joins TRBV5-6 to TRBJ1-1; no reliable D call. The CDR3 length is 13 residues. Germline CDR1 is SGHDT and CDR2 is YYEEEE. With 1 base removed from V and 1 base from J, the gap between germline ends came to 5 bases. The CDR3 sequence is CASSLLGNTEAFF. The CDR3 DNA follows: TGTGCCAGCAGCTTGCTAGGGAACACTGAAGCTTTCTTT.

This chain connects TRBV7-9 to TRBJ1-2; 7 bases agree with TRBD1. Per the germline V gene, CDR1 is SEHNR and CDR2 is FQNEAQ (reference sequence). J was trimmed by 4 bases and V by 1 base; bases with no gene match: 12. The CDR3 consists of 17 residues. CDR3 nucleotide sequence: TGTGCCAGCAGCTTAGTGGGCAGGGGGAAAACCCTCTATGGCTACACCTTC. Protein product: CASSLVGRGKTLYGYTF.

J is TRBJ1-1 and V is TRBV7-9, with TRBD1 matching 9 bases. CDR1 SEHNR and CDR2 FQNEAQ come from the germline V gene (reference sequence). The J segment lost 1 base and the V segment lost 7 bases, leaving 4 bases of the junction unmatched. The CDR3 covers 14 residues. Here the CDR3 reads CASTLQGANTEAFF. Written as DNA, the CDR3 is TGTGCCAGCACTTTACAGGGGGCGAACACTGAAGCTTTCTTT.

The CDR3 reads CASSLGWGATNEKLFF. The CDR3 nucleotides are TGTGCCAGCAGTTTAGGATGGGGGGCAACTAATGAAAAACTGTTTTTT. V and J are TRBV28 and TRBJ1-4; weak D call: TRBD1 (5 bases). The V end was cut by 2 bases, the J end by 0 bases, with 10 bases between. The germline gives CDR1 MDHEN, CDR2 SYDVKM. The CDR3 is made up of 16 amino acids. Supplemented by reference TRBV28 and TRBJ1-4, the full variable domain reads DVKVTQSSRYLVKRTGEKVFLECVQDMDHENMFWYRQDPGLGLRLIYFSYDVKMKEKGDIPEGYSVSREKKERFSLILESASTNQTSMYLCASSLGWGATNEKLFFGSGTQLSVL.

Concerning this clone itself: The same CDR3 can be traced to other DNA sequences in this sample. This chain uses TRBV5-1 with TRBJ2-7, with TRBD1 identical over 7 bases. Germline lookup yields CDR1 SGHRS and CDR2 YFSETQ. CDR3 length: 14 residues. Trimming took 1 base from V and 2 from J; bases not matched to a gene: 3. The CDR3 region is CASSLTGTAYEQYF. The CDR3 DNA is TGCGCCAGCAGCTTGACCGGGACAGCCTACGAGCAGTACTTC.

The chain is built from TRBV2 and TRBJ1-2, with D perhaps TRBD1 (6 bases). V gave up 4 bases and J gave up 7 bases, with 22 bases separating them. Germline lookup yields CDR1 SNHLY and CDR2 FYNNEI. The CDR3 spans 16 residues. The DNA of the CDR3 is TGTGCCAGCAGTGGGCAGCGGCGGGGGGCGAGCGGTGGCTACACCTTC. This translates into CASSGQRRGASGGYTF. Drawing the rest from reference TRBV2 and TRBJ1-2, the complete variable domain is EPEVTQTPSHQVTQMGQEVILRCVPISNHLYFYWYRQILGQKVEFLVSFYNNEISEKSEIFDDQFSVERPDGSNFTLKIRSTKLEDSAMYFCASSGQRRGASGGYTFGSGTRLTVV.

The chain recombines TRBV6-1 with TRBJ2-7, with unresolved D. Between the trimmed V and J ends, which lost 2 bases and 0 bases, there was a span of 11 bases. The germline V gene encodes CDR1 MNHNS and CDR2 SASEGT. The CDR3 runs 15 residues. The CDR3 spells CASSERVGLSYEQYF. In DNA, the CDR3 is TGTGCCAGCAGTGAAAGGGTCGGGCTCTCCTACGAGCAGTACTTC.

CDR3 nucleotides: TGTGCCAGTCGCCAAGGGGGGGGCACAGATACGCAGTATTTT. It translates to CASRQGGGTDTQYF. This chain connects TRBV19 to TRBJ2-3; possibly TRBD2 for D (7 bases). The CDR3 loop spans 14 amino acids. Germline CDR1 LNHDA, CDR2 SQIVND (reference sequence). Trimming stripped 8 bases from V and 1 base from J, with 13 bases between.

The CDR3 nucleotides read TGTGCCAGTAGTACCCCTGATCGTGTCTCTGAGCAGTTCTTC. It encodes CASSTPDRVSEQFF. This chain joins TRBV19 and TRBJ2-1; D not resolved. V lost 4 bases and J lost 9, with 16 bases in between. From germline, CDR1 is LNHDA and CDR2 SQIVND (reference sequence). This CDR3 is 14 amino acids long.

The chain has TRBV27 and TRBJ1-1; D is perhaps TRBD1 (5 bases). Trimming stripped 1 base from V and 7 bases from J, with 19 bases between. The CDR3 consists of 16 residues. Germline CDR1 reads MNHEY; CDR2 reads SMNVEV (reference sequence). The CDR3 sequence: CASSLLADNPRGEAFF. CDR3 bases: TGTGCCAGCAGTTTATTAGCGGACAACCCGCGGGGTGAAGCTTTCTTT.

The rearrangement uses TRBV4-2 and TRBJ2-1, with 8 bases lining up with TRBD1. V lost 4 bases to trimming and J lost 2 bases; unmatched junction nucleotides: 19. Germline CDR1 and CDR2: LGHNA and YNFKEQ. The CDR3 is made up of 20 amino acids. The CDR3: CASSPAGQGLQPPTYNEQFF. The CDR3 region has the DNA TGTGCCAGCAGCCCAGCCGGACAGGGATTACAACCCCCGACCTACAATGAGCAGTTCTTC.

The chain recombines TRBV28 with TRBJ1-1; D unclear. The CDR3 totals 14 residues. V lost 7 bases to trimming and J lost 1 base, with 13 bases between them. The V gene's germline CDR1 is MDHEN and CDR2 SYDVKM. In DNA, the CDR3 is TGTGCCAGCACGCACCCGCAGGCGAACACTGAAGCTTTCTTT. It codes for CASTHPQANTEAFF.

This clone has just a few counts. The chain combines TRBV28 with TRBJ1-5; 8 bases agree with TRBD1. The CDR3 sequence is 17 residues long. Germline trimming cut 5 bases from V and 2 bases from J; bases unmatched to any gene: 11. CDR1 and CDR2 from the germline V gene are MDHEN and SYDVKM. CDR3 region: CASSELGQGVGNQPQHF. CDR3 DNA sequence: TGTGCCAGCAGTGAACTCGGACAGGGCGTTGGCAATCAGCCCCAGCATTTT.

The chain is built from TRBV27 and TRBJ2-7, with D tentatively TRBD1 (7 bases). V lost 3 bases to trimming and J lost 6 bases, with 15 bases between them. The CDR3 spans 14 residues. Germline V gene data show CDR1 as MNHEY and CDR2 as SMNVEV (reference sequence). CDR3 sequence: CASSLAGGMGEQYF. The CDR3 DNA follows: TGTGCCAGCAGTTTGGCAGGGGGGATGGGCGAGCAGTACTTC.

The J gene is TRBJ2-7, the V gene TRBV6-1; 8 bases align to TRBD2. CDR1 and CDR2 (germline): MNHNS, SASEGT. This CDR3 region has 15 residues. The V gene end was trimmed by 6 bases and the J gene end by 4 bases; junction bases not matched to a gene: 11. CDR3 nucleotide sequence: TGTGCCAGCAGGGCGAATGGAGCGGGAGCGTACGAGCAGTACTTC. This gives the protein CASRANGAGAYEQYF.

V and J are TRBV6-5 and TRBJ2-7; 10 bases align to TRBD2. The CDR3 loop spans 15 amino acids. With 6 bases clipped from V and 7 bases from J, the junction kept 12 bases outside the gene matches. In germline, CDR1 is MNHEY, CDR2 SVGAGI. The CDR3 is CASRASGGTTKEQYF. DNA of the CDR3: TGTGCCAGCAGGGCTAGCGGGGGAACCACTAAGGAGCAGTACTTC.

The rearrangement joins TRBV5-6 to TRBJ2-3; a weak D match, TRBD2 (5 bases). Germline V CDR1 and CDR2: SGHDT, YYEEEE. V lost 1 base and J lost 7, with 16 bases in between. The CDR3 is 15 amino acids. CDR3 loop: CASSLKPGPGNTQYF. The DNA of the CDR3 is TGTGCCAGCAGCTTGAAGCCGGGTCCGGGAAATACGCAGTATTTT.